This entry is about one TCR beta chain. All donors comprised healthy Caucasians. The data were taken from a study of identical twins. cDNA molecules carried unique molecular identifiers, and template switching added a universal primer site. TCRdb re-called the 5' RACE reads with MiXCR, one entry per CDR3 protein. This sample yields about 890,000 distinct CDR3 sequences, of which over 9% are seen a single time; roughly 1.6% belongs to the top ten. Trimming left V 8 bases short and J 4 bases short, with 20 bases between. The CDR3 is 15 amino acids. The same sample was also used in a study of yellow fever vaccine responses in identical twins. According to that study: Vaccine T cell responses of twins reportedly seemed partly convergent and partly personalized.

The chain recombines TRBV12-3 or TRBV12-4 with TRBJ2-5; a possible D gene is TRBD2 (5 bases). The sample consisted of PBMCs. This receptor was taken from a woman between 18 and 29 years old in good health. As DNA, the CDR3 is TGTGCCAGCCGGCGAGGGCCATCCCCCAGAGAGACCCAGTACTTC. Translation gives CASRRGPSPRETQYF.